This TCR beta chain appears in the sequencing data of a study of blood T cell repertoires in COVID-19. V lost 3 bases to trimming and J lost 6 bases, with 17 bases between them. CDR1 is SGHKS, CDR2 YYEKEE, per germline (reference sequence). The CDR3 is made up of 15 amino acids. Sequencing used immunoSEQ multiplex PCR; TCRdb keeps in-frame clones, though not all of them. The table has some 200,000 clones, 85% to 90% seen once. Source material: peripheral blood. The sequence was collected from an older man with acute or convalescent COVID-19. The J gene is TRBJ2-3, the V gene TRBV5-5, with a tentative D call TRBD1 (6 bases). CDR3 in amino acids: CASSWGHLGADTQYF. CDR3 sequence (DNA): TGTGCCAGCAGCTGGGGACACCTGGGGGCGGATACGCAGTATTTT.